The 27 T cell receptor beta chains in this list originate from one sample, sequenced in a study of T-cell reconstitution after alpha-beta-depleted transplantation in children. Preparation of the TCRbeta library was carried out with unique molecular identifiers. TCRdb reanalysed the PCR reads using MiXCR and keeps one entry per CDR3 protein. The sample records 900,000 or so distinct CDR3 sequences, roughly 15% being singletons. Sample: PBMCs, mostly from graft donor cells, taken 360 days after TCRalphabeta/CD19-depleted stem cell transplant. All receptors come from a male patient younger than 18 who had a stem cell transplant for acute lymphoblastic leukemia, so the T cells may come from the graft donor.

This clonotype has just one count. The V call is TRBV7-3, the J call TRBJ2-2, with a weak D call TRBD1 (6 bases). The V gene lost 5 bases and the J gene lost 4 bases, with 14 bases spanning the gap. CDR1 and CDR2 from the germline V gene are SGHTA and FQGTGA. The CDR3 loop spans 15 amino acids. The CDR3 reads CASSTQGPPTGELFF. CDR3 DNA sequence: TGTGCCAGCAGCACACAGGGTCCCCCCACCGGGGAGCTGTTTTTT.

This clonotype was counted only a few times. The CDR3 loop is CAWSGYSNVEEKLFF. CDR3 coding DNA: TGTGCCTGGAGCGGCTACTCCAACGTAGAAGAAAAACTGTTTTTT. The chain couples TRBV30 to TRBJ1-4; D gene ambiguous. Germline CDR1 is GTSNPN and CDR2 is SVGIG (reference sequence). This CDR3 comprises 15 residues. Trimming left V 3 bases short and J 8 bases short, with 19 bases between.

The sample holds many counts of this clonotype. In nucleotides, the CDR3 is TGTGCCAGCAGCTTAGGCGGGTTAGGGACAGATACGCAGTATTTT. It yields the protein CASSLGGLGTDTQYF. The V call is TRBV7-8, the J call TRBJ2-3; D is perhaps TRBD2 (5 bases). Trimming pared 1 base from V and 3 bases from J, leaving 11 bases between. Germline CDR1 and CDR2: SGHVS and FQNEAQ. The CDR3 is made up of 15 amino acids.

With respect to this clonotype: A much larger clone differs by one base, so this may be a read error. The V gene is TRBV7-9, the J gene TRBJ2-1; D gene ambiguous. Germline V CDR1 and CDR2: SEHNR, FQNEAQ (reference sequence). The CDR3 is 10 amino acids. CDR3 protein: CASGLIEQFF. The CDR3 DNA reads TGTGCCAGCGGCTTAATTGAGCAGTTCTTC.

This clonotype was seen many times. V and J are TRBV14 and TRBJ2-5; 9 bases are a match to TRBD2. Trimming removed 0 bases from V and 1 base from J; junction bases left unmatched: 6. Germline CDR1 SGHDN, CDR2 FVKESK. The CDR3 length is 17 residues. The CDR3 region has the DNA TGTGCCAGCAGCCAAGACTACGGACTAGCGAGCCAAGAGACCCAGTACTTC. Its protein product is CASSQDYGLASQETQYF.

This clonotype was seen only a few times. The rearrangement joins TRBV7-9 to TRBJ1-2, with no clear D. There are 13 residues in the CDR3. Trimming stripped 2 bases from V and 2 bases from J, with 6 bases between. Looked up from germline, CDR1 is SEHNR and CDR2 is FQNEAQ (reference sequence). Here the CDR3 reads CASSLQENYGYTF. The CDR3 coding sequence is TGTGCCAGCAGCTTACAAGAAAACTATGGCTACACCTTC.

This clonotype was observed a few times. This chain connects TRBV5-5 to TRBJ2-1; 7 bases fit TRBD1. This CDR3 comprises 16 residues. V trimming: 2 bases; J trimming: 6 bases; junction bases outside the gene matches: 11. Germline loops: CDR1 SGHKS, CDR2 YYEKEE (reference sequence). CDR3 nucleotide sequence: TGTGCCAGCAGCTTCTCCTCGGACAGGCGATTCAATGAGCAGTTCTTC. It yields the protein CASSFSSDRRFNEQFF.

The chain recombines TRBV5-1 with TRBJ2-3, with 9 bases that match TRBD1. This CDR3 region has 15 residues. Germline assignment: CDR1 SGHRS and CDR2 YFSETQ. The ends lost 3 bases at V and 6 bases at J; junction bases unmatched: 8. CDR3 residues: CASSWDRAEIDTQYF. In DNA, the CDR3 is TGCGCCAGCAGCTGGGACAGGGCCGAGATTGATACGCAGTATTTT.

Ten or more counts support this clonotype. The CDR3: CATGMGQETQYF. The CDR3 DNA sequence: TGTGCCACGGGGATGGGGCAAGAGACCCAGTACTTC. The J gene is TRBJ2-5, the V gene TRBV12-3 or TRBV12-4; tentatively, D is TRBD2 (5 bases). The CDR3 runs to 12 residues. V was cut by 10 bases and J by 2 bases, with 11 bases left in between.

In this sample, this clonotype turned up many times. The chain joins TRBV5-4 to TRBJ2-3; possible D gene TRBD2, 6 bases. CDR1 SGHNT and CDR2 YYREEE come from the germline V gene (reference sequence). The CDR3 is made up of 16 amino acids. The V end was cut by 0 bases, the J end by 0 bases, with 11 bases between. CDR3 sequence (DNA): TGTGCCAGCAGCTTGGGTAGCGGTTTTAGCACAGATACGCAGTATTTT. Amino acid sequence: CASSLGSGFSTDTQYF.

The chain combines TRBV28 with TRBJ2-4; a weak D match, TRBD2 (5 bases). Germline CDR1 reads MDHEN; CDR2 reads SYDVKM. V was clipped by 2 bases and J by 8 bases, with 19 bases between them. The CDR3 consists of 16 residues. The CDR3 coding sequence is TGTGCCAGCAGTTTACCCGGTCTGGACTTACATGACATTCAGTACTTC. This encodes CASSLPGLDLHDIQYF.

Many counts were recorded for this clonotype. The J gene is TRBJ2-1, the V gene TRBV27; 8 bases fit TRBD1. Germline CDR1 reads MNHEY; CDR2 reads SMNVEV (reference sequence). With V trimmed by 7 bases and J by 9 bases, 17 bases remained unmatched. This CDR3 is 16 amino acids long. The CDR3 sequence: CASKPEGSTGQGEQFF. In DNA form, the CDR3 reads TGTGCCAGCAAACCCGAGGGGTCCACAGGACAGGGTGAGCAGTTCTTC.

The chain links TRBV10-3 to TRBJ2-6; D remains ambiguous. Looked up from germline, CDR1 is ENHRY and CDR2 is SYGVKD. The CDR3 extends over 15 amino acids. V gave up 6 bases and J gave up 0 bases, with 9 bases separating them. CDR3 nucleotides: TGTGCCATCAGGGCCGCCGACTCTGGGGCCAACGTCCTGACTTTC. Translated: CAIRAADSGANVLTF.

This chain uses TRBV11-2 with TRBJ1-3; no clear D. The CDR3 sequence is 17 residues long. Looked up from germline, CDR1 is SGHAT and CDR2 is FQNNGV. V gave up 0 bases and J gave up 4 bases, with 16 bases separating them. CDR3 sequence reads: CASSLEPLPLTGNTIYF. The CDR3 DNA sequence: TGTGCCAGCAGCTTAGAACCCCTTCCCTTGACGGGAAACACCATATATTTT. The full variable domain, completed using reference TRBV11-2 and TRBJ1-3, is EAGVAQSPRYKIIEKRQSVAFWCNPISGHATLYWYQQILGQGPKLLIQFQNNGVVDDSQLPKDRFSAERLKGVDSTLKIQPAKLEDSAVYLCASSLEPLPLTGNTIYFGEGSWLTVV.

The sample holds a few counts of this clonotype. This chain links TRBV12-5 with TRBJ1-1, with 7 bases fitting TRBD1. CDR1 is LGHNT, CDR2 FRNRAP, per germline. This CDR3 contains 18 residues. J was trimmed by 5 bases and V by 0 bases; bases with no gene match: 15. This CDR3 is CASGLVPRGAGGRTEAFF. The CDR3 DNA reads TGTGCTAGTGGTTTGGTGCCCAGGGGGGCAGGAGGAAGAACTGAAGCTTTCTTT.

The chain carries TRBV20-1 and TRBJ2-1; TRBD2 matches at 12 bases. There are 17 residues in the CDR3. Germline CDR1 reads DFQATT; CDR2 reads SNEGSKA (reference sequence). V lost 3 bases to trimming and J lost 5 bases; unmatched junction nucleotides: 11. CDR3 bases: TGCAGTGCTAGTGATTTATTTGGACTAGCGGGGCACAATGAGCAGTTCTTC. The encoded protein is CSASDLFGLAGHNEQFF.

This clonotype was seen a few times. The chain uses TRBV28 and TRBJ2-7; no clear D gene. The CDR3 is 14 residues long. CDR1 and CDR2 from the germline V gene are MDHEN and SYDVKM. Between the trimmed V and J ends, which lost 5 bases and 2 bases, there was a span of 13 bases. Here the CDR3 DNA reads TGTGCCAGCAGTCTCCGTGGGTCGGCCTACGAGCAGTACTTC. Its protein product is CASSLRGSAYEQYF.

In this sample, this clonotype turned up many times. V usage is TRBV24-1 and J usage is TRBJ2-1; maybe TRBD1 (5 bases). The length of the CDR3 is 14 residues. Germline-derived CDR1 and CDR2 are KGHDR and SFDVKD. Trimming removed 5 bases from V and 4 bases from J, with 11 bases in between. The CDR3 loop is CATSAGQGYNEQFF. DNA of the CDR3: TGTGCCACCAGTGCGGGTCAGGGATACAATGAGCAGTTCTTC.

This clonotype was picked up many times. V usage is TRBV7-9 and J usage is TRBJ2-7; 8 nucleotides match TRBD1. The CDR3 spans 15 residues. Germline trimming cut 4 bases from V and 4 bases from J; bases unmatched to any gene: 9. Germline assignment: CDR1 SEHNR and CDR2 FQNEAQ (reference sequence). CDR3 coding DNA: TGTGCCAGCAGCTCGGACAGGGTAAAGGTATACGAGCAGTACTTC. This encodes CASSSDRVKVYEQYF.

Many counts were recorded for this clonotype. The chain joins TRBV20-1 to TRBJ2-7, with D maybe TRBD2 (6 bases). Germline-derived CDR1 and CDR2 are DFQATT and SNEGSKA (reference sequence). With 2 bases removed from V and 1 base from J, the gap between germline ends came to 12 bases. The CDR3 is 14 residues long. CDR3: CSARRSGRSYEQYF. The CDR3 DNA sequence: TGCAGTGCTAGACGTTCGGGGAGGTCCTACGAGCAGTACTTC.

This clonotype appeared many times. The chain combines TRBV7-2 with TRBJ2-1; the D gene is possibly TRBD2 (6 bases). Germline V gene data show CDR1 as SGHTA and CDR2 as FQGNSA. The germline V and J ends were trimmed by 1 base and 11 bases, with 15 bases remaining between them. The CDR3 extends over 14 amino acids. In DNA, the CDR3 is TGTGCCAGCAGCTTAGTGGCGGGAAAACATCAGCAGTTCTTC. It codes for CASSLVAGKHQQFF.

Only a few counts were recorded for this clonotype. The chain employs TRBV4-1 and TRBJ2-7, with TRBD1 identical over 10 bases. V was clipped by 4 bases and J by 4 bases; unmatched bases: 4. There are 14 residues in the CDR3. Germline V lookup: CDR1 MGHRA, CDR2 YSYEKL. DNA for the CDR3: TGCGCCAGCAGCCCACAGGACAGGGGGTACGAGCAGTACTTC. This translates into CASSPQDRGYEQYF.

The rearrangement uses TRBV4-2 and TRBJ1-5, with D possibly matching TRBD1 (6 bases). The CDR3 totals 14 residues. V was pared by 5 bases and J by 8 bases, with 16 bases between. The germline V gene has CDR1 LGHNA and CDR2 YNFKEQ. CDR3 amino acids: CASSIDPTGKPQHF. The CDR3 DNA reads TGTGCCAGCAGCATCGACCCGACAGGAAAGCCCCAGCATTTT.

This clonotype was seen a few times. The CDR3 DNA reads as TGTGCCAGCTCACGACAACTAGCGGGCCCCACCTACGAGCAGTACTTC. Translating gives CASSRQLAGPTYEQYF. The chain couples TRBV18 to TRBJ2-7; 9 positions agree with TRBD2. The J segment lost 2 bases and the V segment lost 4 bases, leaving 9 bases of the junction unmatched. CDR3 length: 16 residues. Germline loops: CDR1 KGHSH, CDR2 LQKENI. The full variable domain, with the rest looked up from reference TRBV18 and TRBJ2-7, is NAGVMQNPRHLVRRRGQEARLRCSPMKGHSHVYWYRQLPEEGLKFMVYLQKENIIDESGMPKERFSAEFPKEGPSILRIQQVVRGDSAAYFCASSRQLAGPTYEQYFGPGTRLTVT.

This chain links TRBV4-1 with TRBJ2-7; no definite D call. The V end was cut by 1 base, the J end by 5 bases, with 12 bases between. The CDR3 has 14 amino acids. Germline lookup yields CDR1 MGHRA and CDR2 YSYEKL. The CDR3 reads CASSQGHWAHEQYF. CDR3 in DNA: TGCGCCAGCAGCCAAGGACATTGGGCCCACGAGCAGTACTTC.

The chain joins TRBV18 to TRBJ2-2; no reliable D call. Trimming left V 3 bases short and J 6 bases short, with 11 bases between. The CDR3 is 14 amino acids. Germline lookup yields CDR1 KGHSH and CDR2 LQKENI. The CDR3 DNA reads TGTGCCAGCTCACCCCAAAGCGCCGCCGGGGAGCTGTTTTTT. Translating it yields CASSPQSAAGELFF.

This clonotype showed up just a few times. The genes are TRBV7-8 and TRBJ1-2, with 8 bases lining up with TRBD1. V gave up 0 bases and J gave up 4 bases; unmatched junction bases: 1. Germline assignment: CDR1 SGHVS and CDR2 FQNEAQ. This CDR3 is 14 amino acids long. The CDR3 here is CASSLAGTGYGYTF. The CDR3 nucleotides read TGTGCCAGCAGCTTAGCGGGGACAGGCTATGGCTACACCTTC.